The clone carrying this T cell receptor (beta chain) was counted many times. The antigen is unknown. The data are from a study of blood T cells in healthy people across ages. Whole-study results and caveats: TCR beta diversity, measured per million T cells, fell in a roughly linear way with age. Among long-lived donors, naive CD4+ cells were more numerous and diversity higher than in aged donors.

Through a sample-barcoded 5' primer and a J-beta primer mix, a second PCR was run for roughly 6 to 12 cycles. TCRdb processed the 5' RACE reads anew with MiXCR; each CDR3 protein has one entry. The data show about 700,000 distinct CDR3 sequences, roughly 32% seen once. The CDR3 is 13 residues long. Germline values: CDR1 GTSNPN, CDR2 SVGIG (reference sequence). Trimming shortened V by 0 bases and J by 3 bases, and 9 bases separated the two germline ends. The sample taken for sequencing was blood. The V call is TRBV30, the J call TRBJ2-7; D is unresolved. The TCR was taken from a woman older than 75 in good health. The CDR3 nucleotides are TGTGCCTGGAGTGTAGCCCAGAACTACGAGCAGTACTTC. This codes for CAWSVAQNYEQYF.